This T cell receptor beta chain was sequenced during a study of T cell clonality in common variable immunodeficiency. General observations from the study: Fewer deletions and N-nucleotide insertions were reportedly seen in common variable immunodeficiency TCR beta sequences.

With V trimmed by 7 bases and J by 0 bases, 3 bases remained unmatched. The V gene's germline CDR1 is SNHLY and CDR2 FYNNEI. This CDR3 is built from 14 residues. Using immunoSEQ multiplex PCR, the repertoire was profiled, and TCRdb retains in-frame clones only, with some absent. The sample includes just under 5,500 clones, none of them occurring once. The sample holds a few counts of this clone. Its antigen is still unknown. Read coverage stops 3 residues before the CDR3 terminus; the germline J gene supplies the remainder. Aged roughly 9 to 65 years, CVID subjects averaged roughly 43 years old. The chain combines TRBV2 with TRBJ2-3, with TRBD1 matching over 8 bases. The sequenced sample was peripheral blood mononuclear cells. The clonotype originates from a human donor with common variable immunodeficiency. Partial CDR3 DNA: TGTGCCAGCAACAGGGACAGGAGCACAGATACG. Its protein is CASNRDRSTDT. The full CDR3 reads CASNRDRSTDTQYF.